This TCR beta chain is drawn from a study of blood T cell repertoires in COVID-19. Generated by immunoSEQ multiplex PCR, the TCRdb table keeps only in-frame clones and is missing some. The table shows almost 250,000 clones, with approximately 90% occurring only once. Germline CDR1 and CDR2: LGHDT and YNNKEL (reference sequence). The CDR3 loop spans 15 amino acids. The V and J ends lost 0 bases and 11 bases respectively, with 19 bases between them. This clone occurred a few times. The rearrangement uses TRBV3-1 (or the pseudogene TRBV3-2) and TRBJ1-1, with D possibly matching TRBD1 (6 bases). The clonotype originates from a woman aged 25 to 39 who had recovered from COVID-19. Sequencing input: PBMCs or T cells enriched from blood (not recorded which). The CDR3 protein is CASSQDRGGPRAAFF. The CDR3 coding sequence is TGTGCCAGCAGCCAAGATAGGGGGGGTCCAAGGGCGGCTTTCTTT.